This passage covers 31 T cell receptor beta chains from one sample sequenced in a study of neoadjuvant anti-PD-1 for oral cavity cancer. The time point here: after neoadjuvant nivolumab, at surgical resection. Using immunoSEQ multiplex PCR, the repertoire was profiled, and TCRdb retains in-frame clones only, with some absent. The sample records 35,000 to 50,000 clones, 65% to 85% being singletons. Here the sequenced sample was PBMCs, taken after nivolumab (anti-PD-1) treatment. The receptor set was obtained from a person aged 35 to 85 with oral cavity squamous cell carcinoma.

By its share, this clone is medium-sized. The V and J genes are TRBV28 and TRBJ2-6, with D possibly TRBD2 on 6 matching bases. This CDR3 spans 15 amino acids. Germline values: CDR1 MDHEN, CDR2 SYDVKM. V was cut by 6 bases and J by 4 bases, with 13 bases left in between. The CDR3 is CASRIGGEGANVLTF. The CDR3 nucleotides read TGTGCCAGCAGAATCGGGGGAGAAGGGGCCAACGTCCTGACTTTC. The full variable domain, rest sourced from reference TRBV28 and TRBJ2-6, is DVKVTQSSRYLVKRTGEKVFLECVQDMDHENMFWYRQDPGLGLRLIYFSYDVKMKEKGDIPEGYSVSREKKERFSLILESASTNQTSMYLCASRIGGEGANVLTFGAGSRLTVL.

The CDR3 here is CASRARTHRGETQYF. As DNA, the CDR3 is TGTGCCAGCAGAGCTCGGACGCACAGGGGGGAGACCCAGTACTTC. The genes are TRBV7-2 and TRBJ2-5; 8 bases are shared with TRBD1. This CDR3 contains 15 residues. Germline CDR1 reads SGHTA; CDR2 reads FQGNSA. V lost 6 bases and J lost 5; bases outside the gene matches: 11.

The chain employs TRBV2 and TRBJ2-7; D assignment may be TRBD1 or TRBD2 (5 bases each). The CDR3 runs to 15 residues. Germline lookup yields CDR1 SNHLY and CDR2 FYNNEI. Trimming stripped 3 bases from V and 0 bases from J, with 12 bases between. CDR3 sequence reads: CASSDTGPSSYEQYF. For the CDR3, the DNA is TGTGCCAGCAGTGATACGGGGCCTAGCTCCTACGAGCAGTACTTC.

This clone was observed once. The chain employs TRBV5-1 and TRBJ2-5; TRBD1 aligns across 11 bases. Trimming took 4 bases from V and 4 from J; bases not matched to a gene: 9. The length of the CDR3 is 16 residues. CDR1 and CDR2 from the germline V gene are SGHRS and YFSETQ. The CDR3 bases are TGCGCCAGCAGCCTTTCTCGGACAGGGGGCGGAGAGACCCAGTACTTC. This sequence encodes CASSLSRTGGGETQYF.

This clone has only one observation. The chain carries TRBV2 and TRBJ1-2, with TRBD1 matching 8 bases. CDR1 SNHLY and CDR2 FYNNEI come from the germline V gene. The junction had 15 bases not matched to a gene; V was cut back by 7 bases and J by 8 bases. This CDR3 is built from 15 residues. The CDR3 DNA reads TGTGCCAGCACCCGCGTTTTGGACAGGGCAGGAGGCTACACCTTC. Amino acids: CASTRVLDRAGGYTF. The full variable domain, rest sourced from reference TRBV2 and TRBJ1-2, is EPEVTQTPSHQVTQMGQEVILRCVPISNHLYFYWYRQILGQKVEFLVSFYNNEISEKSEIFDDQFSVERPDGSNFTLKIRSTKLEDSAMYFCASTRVLDRAGGYTFGSGTRLTVV.

The chain recombines TRBV5-1 with TRBJ2-3, with TRBD2 matching 8 bases. The CDR3 totals 16 residues. Germline values: CDR1 SGHRS, CDR2 YFSETQ. The V gene end was trimmed by 0 bases and the J gene end by 4 bases; junction bases not matched to a gene: 7. CDR3: CASSLGASGSADTQYF. In DNA, the CDR3 is TGCGCCAGCAGCTTGGGGGCCAGCGGGAGTGCAGATACGCAGTATTTT.

The J gene is TRBJ2-5, the V gene TRBV4-2; D is uncertain. The CDR3 covers 14 residues. From germline, CDR1 is LGHNA and CDR2 YNFKEQ. Deletions cut 0 bases from V and 3 bases from J, with 8 bases between. CDR3 nucleotide sequence: TGTGCCAGCAGCCAAGACAGCAGGAAAGAGACCCAGTACTTC. Translation: CASSQDSRKETQYF.

The CDR3 is CASSPLKGRMDTEAFF. As DNA, the CDR3 is TGTGCCAGCTCACCACTCAAGGGGCGTATGGACACTGAAGCTTTCTTT. The chain employs TRBV18 and TRBJ1-1; possibly TRBD1 for D (5 bases). Per the germline V gene, CDR1 is KGHSH and CDR2 is LQKENI. Trimming cost V 1 base and J 3 bases, with 15 bases left between them. The CDR3 extends over 16 amino acids.

This clone occurred a few times. This same CDR3 is encoded by further DNA sequences in the sample. This chain connects TRBV4-1 to TRBJ2-2; D is uncertain. Per the germline V gene, CDR1 is MGHRA and CDR2 is YSYEKL. V lost 1 base to trimming and J lost 7 bases, with 4 bases between them. This CDR3 has 12 residues. The DNA of the CDR3 is TGCGCCAGCAGCCAAGGAATCGGGGAGCTGTTTTTT. Translating it yields CASSQGIGELFF.

The rearrangement links TRBV6-9 to TRBJ2-7; D not resolved. Germline CDR1 MNHGY, CDR2 SVAAGI. The CDR3 covers 8 residues. V lost 2 bases, J lost 10 bases, and 0 bases lay in between. CDR3 bases: TGTGCCAGCAGTTATCAGTACTTC. It yields the protein CASSYQYF.

This chain joins TRBV4-1 and TRBJ2-5; D is perhaps TRBD1 (5 bases). With 2 bases removed from V and 3 bases from J, the gap between germline ends came to 13 bases. The CDR3 totals 15 residues. The germline V gene encodes CDR1 MGHRA and CDR2 YSYEKL. CDR3 in amino acids: CASSQRQTQEETQYF. The CDR3 DNA sequence: TGCGCCAGCAGCCAAAGACAGACACAAGAAGAGACCCAGTACTTC.

The chain carries TRBV11-3 and TRBJ1-1, with D uncertain. Trimming cost V 3 bases and J 8 bases, with 10 bases left between them. This CDR3 is 12 amino acids long. Germline V CDR1 and CDR2: SGHNT, YENEEA. CDR3 amino acids: CASSLRASEAFF. DNA of the CDR3: TGTGCCAGCAGCTTGAGGGCATCCGAAGCTTTCTTT.

The CDR3 DNA reads as TGTGCCACCAGCAGAGATCCAAAGGTTCGGCTACCCTACGAGCAGTACTTC. Translation: CATSRDPKVRLPYEQYF. The V and J genes are TRBV15 and TRBJ2-7; D remains ambiguous. CDR3 length equals 17 residues. Trimming removed 0 bases at V and 2 bases at J, with 17 bases between. CDR1 LNHNV and CDR2 YYDKDF come from the germline V gene (reference sequence).

The chain links TRBV11-2 to TRBJ2-3; D gene ambiguous. The germline V gene encodes CDR1 SGHAT and CDR2 FQNNGV. The germline V and J ends were trimmed by 2 bases and 3 bases, with 3 bases remaining between them. This CDR3 is built from 12 residues. CDR3 sequence: CASSLTTDTQYF. CDR3 bases: TGTGCCAGCAGCTTAACTACAGATACGCAGTATTTT.

The chain links TRBV19 to TRBJ2-7; TRBD1 matches 8 bases. CDR3 length: 17 amino acids. With V trimmed by 7 bases and J by 6 bases, 20 bases remained unmatched. Germline CDR1 LNHDA, CDR2 SQIVND (reference sequence). CDR3 coding DNA: TGTGCCAGTACCAGAACTGCAGGGGGCGCGGACCTTATCGAGCAGTACTTC. It yields the protein CASTRTAGGADLIEQYF.

J is TRBJ1-6 and V is TRBV6-1; 8 bases map to TRBD1. J was trimmed by 11 bases and V by 1 base; bases with no gene match: 7. Germline-derived CDR1 and CDR2 are MNHNS and SASEGT. The CDR3 runs 15 residues. The CDR3 loop is CASSEGQGARTPLHF. DNA of the CDR3: TGTGCCAGCAGTGAAGGGCAGGGGGCGCGGACACCCCTCCACTTT.

This CDR3 reads CSVGRRNTEAFF. CDR3 DNA sequence: TGCAGCGTAGGACGGAGGAACACTGAAGCTTTCTTT. The chain couples TRBV29-1 to TRBJ1-1; no reliable D call. The V and J ends lost 6 bases and 1 base respectively, with 9 bases between them. From germline, CDR1 is SQVTM and CDR2 ANQGSEA. There are 12 residues in the CDR3. The full variable domain, with the rest looked up from reference TRBV29-1 and TRBJ1-1, is SAVISQKPSRDICQRGTSLTIQCQVDSQVTMMFWYRQQPGQSLTLIATANQGSEATYESGFVIDKFPISRPNLTFSTLTVSNMSPEDSSIYLCSVGRRNTEAFFGQGTRLTVV.

The chain recombines TRBV7-8 with TRBJ1-1, with D perhaps TRBD1 (5 bases). This CDR3 region has 14 residues. Looked up from germline, CDR1 is SGHVS and CDR2 is FQNEAQ. Trimming shortened V by 5 bases and J by 5 bases, and 15 bases separated the two germline ends. The CDR3 reads CASSLKGKGTEAFF. CDR3 sequence (DNA): TGTGCCAGCAGCCTGAAGGGGAAAGGAACTGAAGCTTTCTTT. Variable domain in full (rest from reference TRBV7-8 and TRBJ1-1): GAGVSQSPRYKVAKRGQDVALRCDPISGHVSLFWYQQALGQGPEFLTYFQNEAQLDKSGLPSDRFFAERPEGSVSTLKIQRTQQEDSAVYLCASSLKGKGTEAFFGQGTRLTVV.

The chain employs TRBV19 and TRBJ2-6; 7 bases are shared with TRBD2. The trim removed 7 bases at V and 4 bases at J, leaving 4 bases unmatched. Germline V lookup: CDR1 LNHDA, CDR2 SQIVND (reference sequence). The CDR3 has 14 amino acids. CDR3 coding DNA: TGTGCCAGTATCGGGGGGTCCGGGGCCAACGTCCTGACTTTC. It yields the protein CASIGGSGANVLTF.

The gene calls are TRBV30 and TRBJ2-1, with D maybe TRBD2 (5 bases). The V and J ends lost 0 bases and 10 bases respectively, with 10 bases between them. The CDR3 consists of 12 residues. Germline CDR1 reads GTSNPN; CDR2 reads SVGIG (reference sequence). CDR3 DNA sequence: TGTGCCTGGAGTGTACCCTCTAGCGAGCAGTTCTTC. Protein: CAWSVPSSEQFF.

This clone has just one count. DNA for the CDR3: TGTGCCAGCAGCTTAGTCACTACATTCGGGGGCTACACCTTC. Amino acid sequence: CASSLVTTFGGYTF. The J gene is TRBJ1-2, the V gene TRBV11-2, with D unresolved. The CDR3 spans 14 residues. V was cut by 1 base and J by 8 bases, with 14 bases left in between. The germline V gene has CDR1 SGHAT and CDR2 FQNNGV.

The chain couples TRBV7-2 to TRBJ2-2, with 7 nucleotides matching TRBD2. This CDR3 region has 14 residues. V was clipped by 7 bases and J by 5 bases; unmatched bases: 7. CDR1 and CDR2 from the germline V gene are SGHTA and FQGNSA. The chain's CDR3 is CASTPLGGTGELFF. Here the CDR3 DNA reads TGTGCCAGCACCCCCTTGGGGGGGACCGGGGAGCTGTTTTTT.

The J gene is TRBJ1-4, the V gene TRBV5-1; D unclear. The length of the CDR3 is 15 residues. Germline CDR1 and CDR2: SGHRS and YFSETQ. V lost 0 bases and J 0 bases, leaving 6 bases between the germline ends. CDR3 DNA: TGCGCCAGCAGCTTGGACCCCTCAACTAATGAAAAACTGTTTTTT. Translation gives CASSLDPSTNEKLFF. Combining the CDR3 with reference TRBV5-1 and TRBJ1-4 gives the whole variable domain KAGVTQTPRYLIKTRGQQVTLSCSPISGHRSVSWYQQTPGQGLQFLFEYFSETQRNKGNFPGRFSGRQFSNSRSEMNVSTLELGDSALYLCASSLDPSTNEKLFFGSGTQLSVL.

This chain links TRBV2 with TRBJ1-2, with TRBD1 as a possible D gene (6 bases). The CDR3 consists of 12 residues. V was trimmed by 3 bases and J by 4 bases, leaving 6 bases between them. Germline values: CDR1 SNHLY, CDR2 FYNNEI. The CDR3 reads CASSDRGYGYTF. The DNA for the CDR3 is TGTGCCAGCAGTGACAGGGGCTATGGCTACACCTTC.

The V and J genes are TRBV6-1 and TRBJ1-2, with D possibly matching TRBD1 (6 bases). This CDR3 is 14 amino acids long. Germline CDR1 is MNHNS and CDR2 is SASEGT. Between the trimmed V and J ends, which lost 6 bases and 2 bases, there was a span of 13 bases. The CDR3 here is CASRLGGSNYGYTF. CDR3 sequence (DNA): TGTGCCAGCAGGTTAGGGGGATCCAACTATGGCTACACCTTC.

The chain uses TRBV6-5 and TRBJ2-3; D is unresolved. The CDR3 sequence is 13 residues long. V gave up 8 bases and J gave up 1 base, with 10 bases separating them. The V gene's germline CDR1 is MNHEY and CDR2 SVGAGI. DNA for the CDR3: TGTGCCAGCCAGACCGCAGGCACAGATACGCAGTATTTT. It is translated as CASQTAGTDTQYF.

V gene TRBV4-2 combines with J gene TRBJ2-1, with 13 bases lining up with TRBD2. V trimming: 4 bases; J trimming: 5 bases; junction bases outside the gene matches: 8. CDR1 LGHNA and CDR2 YNFKEQ come from the germline V gene. The CDR3 runs 17 residues. CDR3 sequence (DNA): TGTGCCAGCAGCCCCCGACTAGCGGGGGGCATCCACAATGAGCAGTTCTTC. It codes for CASSPRLAGGIHNEQFF.

V is TRBV7-6 and J is TRBJ2-1; 7 bases line up with TRBD2. This CDR3 has 19 amino acids. J gave up 0 bases and V 1 base, and 12 bases lay outside the gene matches. The germline V gene has CDR1 SGHVS and CDR2 FNYEAQ. The CDR3 loop is CASSLVGVGLPYSYNEQFF. The DNA for the CDR3 is TGTGCCAGCAGCTTAGTGGGTGTGGGACTACCTTACTCCTACAATGAGCAGTTCTTC.

V and J are TRBV19 and TRBJ1-5, with 7 bases fitting TRBD1. The CDR3 spans 15 residues. Germline V gene data show CDR1 as LNHDA and CDR2 as SQIVND (reference sequence). V dropped 1 base and J dropped 1; count of bases not matched to a gene: 1. The CDR3 protein is CASSIVQGSNQPQHF. CDR3 nucleotides: TGTGCCAGTAGTATAGTACAGGGGAGCAATCAGCCCCAGCATTTT. Full variable domain (rest looked up from reference TRBV19 and TRBJ1-5): DGGITQSPKYLFRKEGQNVTLSCEQNLNHDAMYWYRQDPGQGLRLIYYSQIVNDFQKGDIAEGYSVSREKKESFPLTVTSAQKNPTAFYLCASSIVQGSNQPQHFGDGTRLSIL.

This rearrangement joins TRBV5-4 to TRBJ1-2; TRBD1 aligns across 9 bases. The CDR3 runs to 14 residues. The J segment lost 8 bases and the V segment lost 4 bases, leaving 9 bases of the junction unmatched. The germline CDR1 and CDR2 sequences are SGHNT and YYREEE (reference sequence). CDR3 in DNA: TGTGCCAGCAGCCCGGAGGGACAGGGAAAGGGCTACACCTTC. This codes for CASSPEGQGKGYTF.

The CDR3 DNA reads as TGTGCCAGCAGCTTGTCTCGGGACTATTCCTACGAGCAGTACTTC. Translating it yields CASSLSRDYSYEQYF. The chain is built from TRBV5-4 and TRBJ2-7, with 7 nucleotides matching TRBD2. In germline, CDR1 is SGHNT, CDR2 YYREEE (reference sequence). The CDR3 runs to 15 residues. V was clipped by 1 base and J by 1 base; unmatched bases: 5. The whole variable domain, filled in from reference TRBV5-4 and TRBJ2-7, reads ETGVTQSPTHLIKTRGQQVTLRCSSQSGHNTVSWYQQALGQGPQFIFQYYREEENGRGNFPPRFSGLQFPNYSSELNVNALELDDSALYLCASSLSRDYSYEQYFGPGTRLTVT.